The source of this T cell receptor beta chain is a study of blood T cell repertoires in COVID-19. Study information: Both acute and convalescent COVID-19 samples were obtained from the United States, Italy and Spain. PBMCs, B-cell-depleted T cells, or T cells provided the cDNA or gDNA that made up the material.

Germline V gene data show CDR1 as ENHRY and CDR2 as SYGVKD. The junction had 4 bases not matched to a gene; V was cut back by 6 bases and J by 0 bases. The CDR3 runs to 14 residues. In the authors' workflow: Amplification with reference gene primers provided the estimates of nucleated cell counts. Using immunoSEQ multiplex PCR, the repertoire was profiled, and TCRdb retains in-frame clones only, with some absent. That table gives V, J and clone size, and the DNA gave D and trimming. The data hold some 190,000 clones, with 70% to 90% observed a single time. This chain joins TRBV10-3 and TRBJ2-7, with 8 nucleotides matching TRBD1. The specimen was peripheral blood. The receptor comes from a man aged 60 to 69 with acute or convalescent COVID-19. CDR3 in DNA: TGTGCCATCAGCGGACAGGGCTCCTCCTACGAGCAGTACTTC. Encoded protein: CAISGQGSSYEQYF.